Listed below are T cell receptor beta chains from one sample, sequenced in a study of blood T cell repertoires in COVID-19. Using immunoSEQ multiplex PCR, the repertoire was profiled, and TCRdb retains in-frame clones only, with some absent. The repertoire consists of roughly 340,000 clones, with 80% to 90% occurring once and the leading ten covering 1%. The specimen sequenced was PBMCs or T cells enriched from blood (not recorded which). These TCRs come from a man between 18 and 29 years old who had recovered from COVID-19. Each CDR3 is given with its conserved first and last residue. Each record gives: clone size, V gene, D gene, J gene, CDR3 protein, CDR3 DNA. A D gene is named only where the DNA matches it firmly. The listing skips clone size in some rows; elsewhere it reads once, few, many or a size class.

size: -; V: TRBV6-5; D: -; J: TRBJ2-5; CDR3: CASSYSETQYF; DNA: TGTGCCAGCAGTTATTCGGAGACCCAGTACTTC
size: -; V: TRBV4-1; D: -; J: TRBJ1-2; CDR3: CASSLNGGTANYGYTF; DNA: TGCGCCAGCAGCCTCAACGGGGGGACCGCTAACTATGGCTACACCTTC
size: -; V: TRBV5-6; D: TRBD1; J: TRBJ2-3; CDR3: CASSSTWTGGTDTQYF; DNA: TGTGCCAGCAGCTCAACTTGGACAGGGGGAACAGATACGCAGTATTTT
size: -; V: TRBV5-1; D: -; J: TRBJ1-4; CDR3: CASSPGTTNEKLFF; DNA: TGCGCCAGCAGCCCAGGAACAACTAATGAAAAACTGTTTTTT
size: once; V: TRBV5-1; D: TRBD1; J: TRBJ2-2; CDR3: CASSLVGQGSGELFF; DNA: TGCGCCAGCAGCTTGGTAGGACAGGGGTCCGGGGAGCTGTTTTTT
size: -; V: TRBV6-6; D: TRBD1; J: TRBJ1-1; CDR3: CASSQTQGIGTEAFF; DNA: TGTGCCAGCAGCCAGACACAGGGGATAGGGACTGAAGCTTTCTTT
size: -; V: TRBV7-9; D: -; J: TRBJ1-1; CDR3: CASSLEVTGEAFF; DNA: TGTGCCAGCAGCTTAGAGGTAACAGGGGAAGCTTTCTTT
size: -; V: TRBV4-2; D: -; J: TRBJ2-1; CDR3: CASSQDLTTGNEQFF; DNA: TGTGCCAGCAGCCAAGACCTGACTACTGGCAATGAGCAGTTCTTC
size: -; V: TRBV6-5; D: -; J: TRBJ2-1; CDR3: CASSYAPDYYNEQFF; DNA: TGTGCCAGCAGTTATGCCCCGGACTACTACAATGAGCAGTTCTTC
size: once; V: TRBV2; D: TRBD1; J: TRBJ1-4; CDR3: CASGQTGAGTNEKLFF; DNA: TGTGCCAGCGGTCAGACAGGGGCGGGAACTAATGAAAAACTGTTTTTT
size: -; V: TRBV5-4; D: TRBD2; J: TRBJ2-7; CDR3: CASSLGTSGGYEQYF; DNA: TGTGCCAGCAGCTTGGGGACTAGCGGGGGATACGAGCAGTACTTC
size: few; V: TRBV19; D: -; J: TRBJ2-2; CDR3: CASSPLGSGSTGELFF; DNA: TGTGCCAGTAGTCCCCTGGGTTCTGGGAGCACCGGGGAGCTGTTTTTT
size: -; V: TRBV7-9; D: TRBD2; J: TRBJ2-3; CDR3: CASSLGLAGRDTQYF; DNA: TGTGCCAGCAGCTTAGGACTAGCGGGGAGGGATACGCAGTATTTT
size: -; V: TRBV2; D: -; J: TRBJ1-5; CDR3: CASSETPYSNQPQHF; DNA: TGTGCCAGCAGTGAAACACCTTATAGCAATCAGCCCCAGCATTTT
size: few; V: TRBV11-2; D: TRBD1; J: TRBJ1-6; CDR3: CASSLDTGVGSPLHF; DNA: TGTGCCAGCAGCTTGGACACAGGGGTAGGTTCACCCCTCCACTTT
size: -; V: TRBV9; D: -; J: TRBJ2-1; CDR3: CASSVGTGLYNEQFF; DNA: TGTGCCAGCAGCGTAGGAACGGGACTCTACAATGAGCAGTTCTTC
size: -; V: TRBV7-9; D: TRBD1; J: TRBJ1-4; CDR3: CASSIRQGPEKLFF; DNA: TGTGCCAGCAGCATAAGACAGGGGCCTGAAAAACTGTTTTTT
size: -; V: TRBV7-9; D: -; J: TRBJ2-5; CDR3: CASSLGGGVETQYF; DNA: TGTGCCAGCAGCTTGGGCGGAGGGGTAGAGACCCAGTACTTC
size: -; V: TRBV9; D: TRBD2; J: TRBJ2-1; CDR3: CASSVEEGTKQFF; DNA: TGTGCCAGCAGCGTAGAGGAGGGGACTAAGCAGTTCTTC
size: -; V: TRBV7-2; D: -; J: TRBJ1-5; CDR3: CASSRETGNQPQHF; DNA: TGTGCCAGCAGCCGCGAGACAGGCAATCAGCCCCAGCATTTT
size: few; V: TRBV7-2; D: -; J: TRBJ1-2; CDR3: CASSLSSYPFYTF; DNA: TGTGCCAGCAGCTTATCCAGTTACCCCTTCTACACCTTC
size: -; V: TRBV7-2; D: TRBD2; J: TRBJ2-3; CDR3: CASSLLDGRADTQYF; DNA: TGTGCCAGCAGCTTACTGGACGGGAGGGCAGATACGCAGTATTTT
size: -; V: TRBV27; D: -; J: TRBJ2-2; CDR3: CASSPGSNTGELFF; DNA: TGTGCCAGCAGTCCGGGATCGAACACCGGGGAGCTGTTTTTT
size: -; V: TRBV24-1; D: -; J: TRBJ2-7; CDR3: CATSDPTRYEQYF; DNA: TGTGCCACCAGTGATCCTACTCGCTACGAGCAGTACTTC
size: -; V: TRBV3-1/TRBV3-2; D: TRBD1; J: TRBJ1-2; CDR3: CASSQPPGTANYGYTF; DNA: TGTGCCAGCAGCCAACCACCAGGGACAGCTAACTATGGCTACACCTTC
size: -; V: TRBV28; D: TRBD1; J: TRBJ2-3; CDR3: CASSPPGQGRGDTQYF; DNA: TGTGCCAGCAGTCCTCCTGGACAGGGACGGGGAGATACGCAGTATTTT
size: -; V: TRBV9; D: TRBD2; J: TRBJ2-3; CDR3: CASSVAVGGRAQDTQYF; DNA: TGTGCCAGCAGCGTAGCCGTGGGCGGGAGGGCACAAGATACGCAGTATTTT
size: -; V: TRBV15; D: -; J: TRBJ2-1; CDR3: CATSRGRNEQFF; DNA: TGTGCCACCAGCAGAGGCAGGAATGAGCAGTTCTTC
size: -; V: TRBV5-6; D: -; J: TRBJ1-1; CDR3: CASSHRATEAFF; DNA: TGTGCCAGCAGCCACAGGGCGACTGAAGCTTTCTTT
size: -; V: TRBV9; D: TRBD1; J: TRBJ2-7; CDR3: CASSARDRRDEQYF; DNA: TGTGCCAGCAGCGCCCGGGACAGGCGCGACGAGCAGTACTTC
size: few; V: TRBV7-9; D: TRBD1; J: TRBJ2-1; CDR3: CASSPGTGTYNEQFF; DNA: TGTGCCAGCAGCCCCGGGACAGGGACCTACAATGAGCAGTTCTTC
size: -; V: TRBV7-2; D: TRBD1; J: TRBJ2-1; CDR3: CASSEGTGGDEQFF; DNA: TGTGCCAGCAGCGAAGGGACAGGGGGGGATGAGCAGTTCTTC
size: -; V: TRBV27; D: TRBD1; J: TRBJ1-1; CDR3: CASRRDSWGLNTEAFF; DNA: TGTGCCAGCAGACGGGACAGCTGGGGATTGAACACTGAAGCTTTCTTT
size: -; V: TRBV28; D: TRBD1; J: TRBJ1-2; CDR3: CASSFPGTGPYGYTF; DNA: TGTGCCAGCAGTTTCCCCGGGACAGGGCCTTATGGCTACACCTTC
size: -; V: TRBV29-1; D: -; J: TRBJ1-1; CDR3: CSGADSPATEAFF; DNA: TGCAGCGGTGCCGACAGTCCAGCCACTGAAGCTTTCTTT
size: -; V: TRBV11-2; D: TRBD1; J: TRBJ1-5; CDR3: CASSLEGTPGTGGSQPQHF; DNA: TGTGCCAGCAGCTTAGAAGGGACTCCGGGAACAGGGGGCTCTCAGCCCCAGCATTTT
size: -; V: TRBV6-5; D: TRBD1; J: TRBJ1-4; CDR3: CASSYRDRYEKLFF; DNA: TGTGCCAGCAGTTACCGGGACAGATATGAAAAACTGTTTTTT
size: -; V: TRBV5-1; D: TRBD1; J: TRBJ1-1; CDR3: CASSVDRGYTEAFF; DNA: TGCGCCAGCAGCGTCGACAGGGGGTACACTGAAGCTTTCTTT
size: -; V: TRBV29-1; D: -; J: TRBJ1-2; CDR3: CSATQANYGYTF; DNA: TGCAGCGCCACACAAGCTAACTATGGCTACACCTTC
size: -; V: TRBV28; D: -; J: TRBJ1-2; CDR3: CASSFGGGTNYGYTF; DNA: TGTGCCAGCAGTTTCGGCGGGGGAACTAACTATGGCTACACCTTC
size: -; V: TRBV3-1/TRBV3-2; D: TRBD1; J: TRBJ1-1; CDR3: CASSLQKDRGNTEAFF; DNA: TGTGCCAGCAGCCTCCAAAAGGACAGGGGGAACACTGAAGCTTTCTTT